The 5 T cell receptor beta chains given below trace back to one sample, sequenced in a study of cytomegalovirus exposure and HLA in healthy donors. Primers for the PCR totalled 60 Vbeta and 13 Jbeta. The repertoire was sequenced with immunoSEQ multiplex PCR; TCRdb's copy has only in-frame clones and lacks some. The repertoire holds approximately 220,000 clones, with nearly 80% as singletons. The sequenced material came from PBMCs. Receptor source: a male donor in good health and CMV-seronegative.

The chain's CDR3 is CASSSGVWSDTQYF. Written as DNA, the CDR3 is TGTGCCAGCAGCTCAGGGGTTTGGTCAGATACGCAGTATTTT. The chain is built from TRBV7-8 and TRBJ2-3; a weak D match, TRBD1 (6 bases). V lost 4 bases and J 4 bases, leaving 12 bases between the germline ends. Per germline, CDR1 SGHVS and CDR2 FQNEAQ. This CDR3 is built from 14 residues.

This sequence joins TRBV1 and TRBJ2-1; the DNA was not used to check the table's D call, TRBD2. TRBV1 is assigned pseudogene status. This CDR3 region has 15 residues. The CDR3 spells CTSSQRAALYNEQFF. The CDR3, as DNA: TGCACCAGCAGCCAGCGAGCGGCACTCTACAATGAGCAGTTCTTC.

The rearrangement joins TRBV5-1 to TRBJ1-4; possibly TRBD1 for D (6 bases). This CDR3 is built from 18 residues. Germline CDR1 and CDR2: SGHRS and YFSETQ. V lost 4 bases and J lost 6, with 25 bases in between. Written as DNA, the CDR3 is TGCGCCAGCAGCCCGGCCGGGACACCTTCAAAGGCGGATGAAAAACTGTTTTTT. Amino acid sequence: CASSPAGTPSKADEKLFF.

The chain recombines TRBV2 with TRBJ1-2, with D perhaps matching TRBD1 (5 bases). This CDR3 is built from 12 residues. V was pared by 2 bases and J by 7 bases, with 8 bases between. Germline CDR1 reads SNHLY; CDR2 reads FYNNEI. CDR3 sequence: CASSEQGFGYTF. The CDR3, as DNA: TGTGCCAGCAGTGAACAGGGCTTTGGCTACACCTTC.

The chain has TRBV7-3 and TRBJ1-2; perhaps TRBD1 as D (5 bases). Trimming removed 1 base from V and 3 bases from J, with 18 bases in between. The CDR3 contains 17 residues. CDR1 and CDR2 from the germline V gene are SGHTA and FQGTGA. CDR3 bases: TGTGCCAGCAGCTTAAGGCCCGGCCCGGGACTCGACTATGGCTACACCTTC. Translation gives CASSLRPGPGLDYGYTF. The entire variable domain, with the rest obtained from reference TRBV7-3 and TRBJ1-2, is as follows: GAGVSQTPSNKVTEKGKYVELRCDPISGHTALYWYRQSLGQGPEFLIYFQGTGAADDSGLPNDRFFAVRPEGSVSTLKIQRTERGDSAVYLCASSLRPGPGLDYGYTFGSGTRLTVV.